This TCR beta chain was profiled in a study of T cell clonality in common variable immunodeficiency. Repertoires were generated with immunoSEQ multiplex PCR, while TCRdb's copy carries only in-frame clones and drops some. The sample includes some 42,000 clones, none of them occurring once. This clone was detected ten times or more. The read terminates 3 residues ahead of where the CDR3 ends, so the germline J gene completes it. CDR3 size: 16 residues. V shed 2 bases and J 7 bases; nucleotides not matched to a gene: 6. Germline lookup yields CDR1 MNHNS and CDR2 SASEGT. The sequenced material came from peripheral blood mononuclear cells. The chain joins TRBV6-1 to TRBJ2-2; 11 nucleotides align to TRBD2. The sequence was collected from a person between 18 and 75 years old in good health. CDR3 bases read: TGTGCCAGCAGTGAAAAACTAGCGGGAGCGGGCGGGGAG. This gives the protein CASSEKLAGAGGE. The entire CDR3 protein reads CASSEKLAGAGGELFF.